The 12 T cell receptor beta chains below all came from one sample that was sequenced in a study of blood T cell repertoires in COVID-19. The assay was immunoSEQ multiplex PCR, and TCRdb's table has in-frame clones only and misses some. The sample shows around 300,000 clones, more than 75% of them seen only once. Material: peripheral blood. The receptors here all came from a woman younger than 45 who had recovered from COVID-19.

The chain joins TRBV5-4 to TRBJ2-7; TRBD2 aligns across 7 bases. Trimming removed 4 bases from V and 6 bases from J; junction bases left unmatched: 4. In germline, CDR1 is SGHNT, CDR2 YYREEE (reference sequence). There are 12 residues in the CDR3. CDR3 bases: TGTGCCAGCAGCGCGGGGGACTTCGAGCAGTACTTC. Translation gives CASSAGDFEQYF. The whole variable domain, filled in from reference TRBV5-4 and TRBJ2-7, reads ETGVTQSPTHLIKTRGQQVTLRCSSQSGHNTVSWYQQALGQGPQFIFQYYREEENGRGNFPPRFSGLQFPNYSSELNVNALELDDSALYLCASSAGDFEQYFGPGTRLTVT.

This clone was observed a single time. The chain joins TRBV13 to TRBJ1-2; 9 bases match TRBD1. Unmatched junction bases numbered 7, after V lost 5 bases and J lost 3 bases. The CDR3 runs to 15 residues. Germline assignment: CDR1 PRHDT and CDR2 FYEKMQ (reference sequence). The CDR3 protein is CASSRWDRADYGYTF. CDR3 coding DNA: TGTGCCAGCAGCCGGTGGGACAGGGCAGACTATGGCTACACCTTC.

This clone has a single count. V and J are TRBV2 and TRBJ1-1, with 8 positions matching TRBD1. Germline V gene data show CDR1 as SNHLY and CDR2 as FYNNEI. This CDR3 comprises 14 residues. The junction had 2 bases not matched to a gene; V was cut back by 5 bases and J by 0 bases. The chain's CDR3 is CASSLTGVNTEAFF. CDR3 in DNA: TGTGCCAGCAGTTTGACAGGGGTGAACACTGAAGCTTTCTTT.

The genes are TRBV5-1 and TRBJ1-1; D ambiguous. Trimming shortened V by 4 bases and J by 2 bases, and 15 bases separated the two germline ends. Germline CDR1 SGHRS, CDR2 YFSETQ. The CDR3 consists of 15 residues. CDR3 residues: CASSGTTGSNTEAFF. The CDR3 nucleotides read TGCGCCAGCAGCGGAACGACTGGGTCTAACACTGAAGCTTTCTTT.

This rearrangement joins TRBV5-4 to TRBJ2-5, with a weak D call TRBD1 (6 bases). Per germline, CDR1 SGHNT and CDR2 YYREEE (reference sequence). The V and J ends lost 4 bases and 0 bases respectively, with 7 bases between them. The CDR3 covers 13 residues. CDR3 amino acids: CASSRTDQETQYF. The DNA of the CDR3 is TGTGCCAGCAGCCGGACAGACCAAGAGACCCAGTACTTC.

V and J are TRBV5-6 and TRBJ2-5, with 7 bases matching TRBD2. V trimming: 2 bases; J trimming: 4 bases; junction bases outside the gene matches: 5. The CDR3 sequence is 14 residues long. The germline V gene has CDR1 SGHDT and CDR2 YYEEEE. The CDR3 is CASSFDTSAETQYF. Written as DNA, the CDR3 is TGTGCCAGCAGCTTCGATACTAGCGCAGAGACCCAGTACTTC.

The V gene is TRBV9, the J gene TRBJ2-2; TRBD2 matches at 8 bases. Germline V gene data show CDR1 as SGDLS and CDR2 as YYNGEE. V dropped 0 bases and J dropped 6; count of bases not matched to a gene: 7. The CDR3 consists of 16 residues. The CDR3 DNA sequence: TGTGCCAGCAGCGTAGAGGCGGGAGGTCGCGCCGGGGAGCTGTTTTTT. It translates to CASSVEAGGRAGELFF.

In its sample, this clone was seen once. V is TRBV27 and J is TRBJ2-1; 8 bases match TRBD2. V was pared by 5 bases and J by 8 bases, with 8 bases of the junction left unmatched. This CDR3 contains 14 residues. The V gene's germline CDR1 is MNHEY and CDR2 SMNVEV (reference sequence). CDR3 in DNA: TGTGCCAGCAGTCCGGGACTAGTTATCCATGAGCAGTTCTTC. Its protein product is CASSPGLVIHEQFF.

The chain uses TRBV5-1 and TRBJ1-2, with D possibly being TRBD1 (5 bases). The CDR3 is made up of 16 amino acids. CDR1 and CDR2 (germline): SGHRS, YFSETQ. The germline V and J ends were trimmed by 2 bases and 7 bases, with 21 bases remaining between them. CDR3 sequence (DNA): TGCGCCAGCAGCTTCACCCCCACAGGCGCGGGAGGTGGCTACACCTTC. Protein product: CASSFTPTGAGGGYTF.

This chain joins TRBV30 and TRBJ1-1, with a weak D call TRBD1 (5 bases). The CDR3 extends over 18 amino acids. Looked up from germline, CDR1 is GTSNPN and CDR2 is SVGIG (reference sequence). V was shortened by 0 bases and J by 0 bases, with 20 bases between the two germline ends. Here the CDR3 DNA reads TGTGCCTGGAGTGTGATAAGGGGAACGTGGCGAATGAACACTGAAGCTTTCTTT. Its protein product is CAWSVIRGTWRMNTEAFF. Full variable domain (remainder filled in from reference TRBV30 and TRBJ1-1): SQTIHQWPATLVQPVGSPLSLECTVEGTSNPNLYWYRQAAGRGLQLLFYSVGIGQISSEVPQNLSASRPQDRQFILSSKKLLLSDSGFYLCAWSVIRGTWRMNTEAFFGQGTRLTVV.

This clone was found once. This chain joins TRBV7-2 and TRBJ2-7; D might be TRBD2 (5 bases). The V gene's germline CDR1 is SGHTA and CDR2 FQGNSA. V lost 1 base, J lost 3 bases, and 7 bases lay in between. CDR3 length: 13 residues. This CDR3 reads CASSLDRGYEQYF. The CDR3 DNA sequence: TGTGCCAGCAGCTTAGACCGGGGCTACGAGCAGTACTTC. The full variable domain, its missing parts supplied by reference TRBV7-2 and TRBJ2-7, is GAGVSQSPSNKVTEKGKDVELRCDPISGHTALYWYRQSLGQGLEFLIYFQGNSAPDKSGLPSDRFSAERTGGSVSTLTIQRTQQEDSAVYLCASSLDRGYEQYFGPGTRLTVT.

V gene TRBV2 combines with J gene TRBJ2-4, with 8 positions matching TRBD2. Germline-derived CDR1 and CDR2 are SNHLY and FYNNEI. The CDR3 is 14 amino acids. V was clipped by 3 bases and J by 6 bases; unmatched bases: 4. This CDR3 is CASSDRGGGNIQYF. The CDR3 nucleotides read TGTGCCAGCAGTGACCGGGGGGGAGGAAACATTCAGTACTTC.